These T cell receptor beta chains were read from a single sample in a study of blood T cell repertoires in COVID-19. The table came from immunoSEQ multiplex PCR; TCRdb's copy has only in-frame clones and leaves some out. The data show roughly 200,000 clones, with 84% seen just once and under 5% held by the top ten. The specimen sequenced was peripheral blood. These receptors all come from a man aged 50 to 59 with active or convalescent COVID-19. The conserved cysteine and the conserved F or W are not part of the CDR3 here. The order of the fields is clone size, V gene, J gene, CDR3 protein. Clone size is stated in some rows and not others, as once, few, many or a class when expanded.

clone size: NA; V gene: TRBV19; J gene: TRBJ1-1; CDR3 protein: ASIDLTRRNTEAF
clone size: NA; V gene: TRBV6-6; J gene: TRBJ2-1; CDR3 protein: ASGTGRGTGLNEQF
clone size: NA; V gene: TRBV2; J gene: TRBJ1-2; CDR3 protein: ASSERGQGITDGYT
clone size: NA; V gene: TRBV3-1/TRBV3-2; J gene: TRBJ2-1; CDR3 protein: ASSQGSGGARAYNEQF
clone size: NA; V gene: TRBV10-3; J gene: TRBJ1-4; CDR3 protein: AISEAGGANEKLF
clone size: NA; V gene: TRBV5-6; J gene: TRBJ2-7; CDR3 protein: ASSLGGSGVYYEQY
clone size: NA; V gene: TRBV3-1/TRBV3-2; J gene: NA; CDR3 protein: ASSPSGGLFYNEQF
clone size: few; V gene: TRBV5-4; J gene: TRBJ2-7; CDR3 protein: ASSLGTSTSYEQY
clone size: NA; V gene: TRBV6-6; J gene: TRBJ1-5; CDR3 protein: ASSPGTPNSNQPQH
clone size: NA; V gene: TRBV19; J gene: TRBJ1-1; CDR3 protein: ASSIVQGYTEAF
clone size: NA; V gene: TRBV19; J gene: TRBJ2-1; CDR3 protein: ASSTSGGATYNEQF
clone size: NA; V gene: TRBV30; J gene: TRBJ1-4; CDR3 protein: AWTRQGNEKLF
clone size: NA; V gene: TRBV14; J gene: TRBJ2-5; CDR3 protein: ASSQLAGEETQY
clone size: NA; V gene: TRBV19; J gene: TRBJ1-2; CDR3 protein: ASTRQVDYGYT
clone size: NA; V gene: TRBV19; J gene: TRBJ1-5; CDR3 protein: ASSFGRGGNQPQH
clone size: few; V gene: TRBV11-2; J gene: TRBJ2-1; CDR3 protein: ASSSGTSGFRDNEQF
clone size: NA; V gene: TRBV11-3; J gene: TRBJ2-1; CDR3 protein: ASSLNRYNEQF
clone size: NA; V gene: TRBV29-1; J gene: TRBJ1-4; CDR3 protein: SVRTRAKSNEKLF
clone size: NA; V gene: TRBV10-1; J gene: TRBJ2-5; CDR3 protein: ATLGELAGGETQY
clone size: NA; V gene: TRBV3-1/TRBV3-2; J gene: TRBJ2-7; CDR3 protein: ASSQIAGGPGEQY
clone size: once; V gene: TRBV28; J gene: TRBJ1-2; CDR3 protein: ASTLGRANYGYT
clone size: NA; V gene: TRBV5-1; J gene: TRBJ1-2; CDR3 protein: ASSLPGQGANGYT
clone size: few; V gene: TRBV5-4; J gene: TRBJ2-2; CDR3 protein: ASSFRGPPGELF
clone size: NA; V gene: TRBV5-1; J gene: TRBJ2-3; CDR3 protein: ASSLDGGASTDTQY
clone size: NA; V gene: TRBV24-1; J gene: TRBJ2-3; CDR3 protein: ATSDWTSGEADTQY
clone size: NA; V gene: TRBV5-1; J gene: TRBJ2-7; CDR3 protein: ASSLDRTGGIYEQY
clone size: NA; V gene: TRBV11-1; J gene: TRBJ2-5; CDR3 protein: ASSLVGQRETQY
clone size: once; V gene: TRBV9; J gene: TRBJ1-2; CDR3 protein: ASSVGGADYGYT
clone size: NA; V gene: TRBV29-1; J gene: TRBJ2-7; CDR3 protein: SVISTGREQY
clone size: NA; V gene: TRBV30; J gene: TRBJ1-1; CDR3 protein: AWSVRQGGSEAF
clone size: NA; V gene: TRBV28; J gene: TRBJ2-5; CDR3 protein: ASSALSGGEETQY
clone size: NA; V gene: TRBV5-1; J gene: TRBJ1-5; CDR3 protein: ASSLGTGNQPQH
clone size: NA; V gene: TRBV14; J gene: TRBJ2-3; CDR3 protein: ASSGAGGMDTQY
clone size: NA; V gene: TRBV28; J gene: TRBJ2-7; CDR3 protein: ASSSDTSYEQY
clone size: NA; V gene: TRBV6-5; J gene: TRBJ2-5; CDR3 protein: ASSTWEAGRETQY
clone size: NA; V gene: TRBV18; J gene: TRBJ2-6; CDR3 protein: ASSPPNRVSGANVLT
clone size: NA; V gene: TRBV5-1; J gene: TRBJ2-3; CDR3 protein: ASSPGLLTDTQY
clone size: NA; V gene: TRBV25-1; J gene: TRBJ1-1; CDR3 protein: ASQNNRVNTEAF
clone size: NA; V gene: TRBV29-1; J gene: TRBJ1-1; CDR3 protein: SVQTGGVTEAF
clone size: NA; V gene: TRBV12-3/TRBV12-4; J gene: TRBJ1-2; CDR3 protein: ASSTRYGYT
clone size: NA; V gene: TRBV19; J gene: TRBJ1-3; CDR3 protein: ASTDRRSSGNTIY
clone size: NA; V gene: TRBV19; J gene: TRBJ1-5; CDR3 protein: ASSRGSFNQPQH
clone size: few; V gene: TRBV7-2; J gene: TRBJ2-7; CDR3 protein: ASSSLPGLAGVNEQY
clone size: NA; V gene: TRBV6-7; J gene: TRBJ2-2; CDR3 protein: ASPGAGYLYGTSYTGELF
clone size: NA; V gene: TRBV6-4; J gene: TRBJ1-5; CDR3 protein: ASSASSNQPQH
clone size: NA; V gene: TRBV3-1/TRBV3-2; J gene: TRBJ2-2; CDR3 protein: ASSQRRAGGRNTGELF
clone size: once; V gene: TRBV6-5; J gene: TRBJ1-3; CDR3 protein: ALSSSGNTIY
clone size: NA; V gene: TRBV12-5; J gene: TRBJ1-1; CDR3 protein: ASGLGQGAEAF
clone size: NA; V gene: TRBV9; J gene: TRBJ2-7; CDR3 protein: ASSDGLAGRNEQY
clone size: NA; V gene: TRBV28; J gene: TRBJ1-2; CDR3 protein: ASRPDSIYGYT
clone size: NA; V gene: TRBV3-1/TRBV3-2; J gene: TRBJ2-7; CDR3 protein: ASSQVWGPRHEQY